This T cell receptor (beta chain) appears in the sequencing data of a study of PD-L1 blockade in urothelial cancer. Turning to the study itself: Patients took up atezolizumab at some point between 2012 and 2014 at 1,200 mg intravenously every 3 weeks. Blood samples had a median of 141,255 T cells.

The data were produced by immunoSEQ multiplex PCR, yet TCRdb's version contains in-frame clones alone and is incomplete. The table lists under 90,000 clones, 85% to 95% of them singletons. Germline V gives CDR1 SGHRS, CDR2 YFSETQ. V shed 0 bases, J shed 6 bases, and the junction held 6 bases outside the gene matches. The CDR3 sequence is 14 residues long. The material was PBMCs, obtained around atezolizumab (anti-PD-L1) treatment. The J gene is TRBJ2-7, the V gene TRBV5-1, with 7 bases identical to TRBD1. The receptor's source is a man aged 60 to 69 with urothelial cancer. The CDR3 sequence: CASSLGAGGAEQYF. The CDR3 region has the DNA TGCGCCAGCAGCTTGGGGGCAGGGGGTGCCGAGCAGTACTTC. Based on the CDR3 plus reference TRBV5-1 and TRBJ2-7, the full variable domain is KAGVTQTPRYLIKTRGQQVTLSCSPISGHRSVSWYQQTPGQGLQFLFEYFSETQRNKGNFPGRFSGRQFSNSRSEMNVSTLELGDSALYLCASSLGAGGAEQYFGPGTRLTVT.